This TCR beta chain was recovered during a study of T-cell memory formation after mild COVID-19 (dated by TCRdb to the early 2020s). Context from the whole study: TCR sequence clusters from the two donors were largely donor specific. In two donors, T-cell clones that expanded and contracted after mild COVID-19 were followed by sequencing TCRalpha and TCRbeta repertoires longitudinally. The cohort comprised two young, previously healthy adult volunteers, one female and one male. Study-wide findings and limitations: Clones that contracted from day 15 to 85 showed balanced CD4/CD8 phenotypes, whereas a second wave of clones that expanded from day 15 to 37 leaned towards CD4+. The detection of some responding clones in pre-infection memory suggests that pre-existing cross-reactive memory T cells joined the SARS-CoV-2 response. Only two mild cases were covered by the study, and larger cohorts that include severe cases with pre-infection samples were considered necessary. Contracting CD4+ clones appeared mostly in the CM and EM memory subsets, whereas CD8+ clones were enriched in EMRA. SARS-CoV-2 specificity of the second-wave clones peaking on day 37 was not confirmed.

Ficoll-Paque density gradient centrifugation was used to isolate PBMCs. Via the germline V gene (reference sequence), CDR1 is LGHDT and CDR2 YNNKEL. Counted from cysteine to phenylalanine, this CDR3 has 14 amino acids. The DNA shown is the 42-base CDR3, in frame from base 1. Trimming at the junction amounts to 4 bases on V and 5 bases on J, and the germline ends lie 13 bases apart. Sequencing took place on an Illumina NovaSeq 6000. Using 5'RACE with constant-segment primers, TCRalpha and TCRbeta cDNA libraries were constructed, with sample barcodes and unique molecular identifiers added in the process. RNA was extracted from every sample with Trizol reagent. Libraries were amplified in two PCR steps, with a second sample barcode and Illumina TruSeq adapters added in the second step. Libraries were sequenced on an Illumina NovaSeq with 2 x 150 bp paired-end reads. The authors' analysis ran thus. With migec v1.2.7, reads were demultiplexed and then collapsed into UMI-guided consensus sequences. Using mixcr v2.1.11, the UMI consensuses were aligned to TRA and TRB V and J templates and assembled into clonotypes. A clonotype was counted as expanded or contracted only when both edgeR and NoisET called the clonotype significant, with the noise models trained on biological replicates. For edgeR calls, the thresholds were a false discovery rate-adjusted p below 0.01 and a log2 fold-change of 1. As an exploratory analysis of dynamics, max-normalized trajectories of the 1000 most abundant clonotypes were examined by PCA with hierarchical clustering. Separately sequenced CD4+ and CD8+ repertoires were used to assign a CD4 or CD8 phenotype to each responding clone. TCRdb ran its own pipeline on the public reads, namely fastp trimming at Q25 and MiXCR clone calling, and kept in-frame beta chains. Identical CDR3 protein sequences are pooled into one entry, listed with their most common genes and DNA. The V and J calls were not made by the authors but by TCRdb's processing. In this sample the table shows 300,000 to 350,000 distinct CDR3 sequences, roughly an eighth of which occur a single time. The ten most abundant clones make up around 20% of the sample.

This clonotype was picked up a small number of times. It lacks a known antigen. No clone much larger than this one lies a single base away; base qualities are absent. The V and J genes are TRBV3-1 and TRBJ2-3; the D gene cannot be named for sure. The clonotype was recovered from a man aged 18 to 29 who had mild COVID-19 (a few samples of this study predate the infection). The sample titles of this study are shuffled in the database, so cell type and time point are left out; the donor was told from shared clones. The material sequenced was PBMCs or a T cell subset sorted from them (not recorded which). The base sequence is TGTGCCAGCAGCCCGCAACTCGTTGGAGATACGCAGTATTTT. Its amino acids are CASSPQLVGDTQYF.